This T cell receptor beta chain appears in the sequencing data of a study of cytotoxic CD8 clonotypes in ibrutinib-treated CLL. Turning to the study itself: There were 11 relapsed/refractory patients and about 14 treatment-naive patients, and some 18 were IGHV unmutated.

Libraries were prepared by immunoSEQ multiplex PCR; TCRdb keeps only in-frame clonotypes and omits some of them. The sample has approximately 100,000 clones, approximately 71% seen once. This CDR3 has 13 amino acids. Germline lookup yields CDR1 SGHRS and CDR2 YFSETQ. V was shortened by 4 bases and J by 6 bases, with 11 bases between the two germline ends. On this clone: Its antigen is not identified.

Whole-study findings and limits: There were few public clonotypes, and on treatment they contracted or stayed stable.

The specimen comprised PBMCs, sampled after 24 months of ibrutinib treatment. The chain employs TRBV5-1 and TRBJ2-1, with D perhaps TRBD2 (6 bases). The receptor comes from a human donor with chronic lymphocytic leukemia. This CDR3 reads CASSPGTRNEQFF. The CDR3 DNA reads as TGCGCCAGCAGCCCCGGGACTCGCAATGAGCAGTTCTTC.